These T cell receptor beta chains were read from a single sample in a study of OX40 agonist ivuxolimab in advanced cancers. The protocol was immunoSEQ multiplex PCR, while the TCRdb copy is restricted to in-frame clones and leaves out a portion. The table includes around 150,000 clones, 90% detected once. This sample comprised CD4+ or CD8+ T cells sorted from blood, obtained in a trial of the OX40 agonist ivuxolimab. All receptors derive from an adult with an advanced solid tumor such as melanoma, head and neck, liver or kidney cancer. Both conserved end residues are part of each CDR3. The D gene is left open where the match is weak. The size entry is marked missing in some rows and otherwise reads once, few, many or a size class.

>TRBV11-3|TRBJ2-4|NA|NA
CASSPPRGSLAKMYF
TGTGCCAGCAGTCCGCCGAGAGGGTCCTTAGCCAAAATGTACTTC
>TRBV18|TRBJ2-5|NA|NA
CASSPMTEETQYF
TGTGCCAGCTCACCGATGACGGAAGAGACCCAGTACTTC
>TRBV5-1|TRBJ1-1|NA|NA
CASSLVVWGTEAFF
TGCGCCAGCAGCTTGGTAGTTTGGGGCACTGAAGCTTTCTTT
>TRBV7-2|TRBJ2-7|TRBD1|NA
CASSYGTGAYEQYF
TGTGCCAGCAGCTATGGGACAGGAGCCTACGAGCAGTACTTC
>TRBV19|TRBJ2-3|TRBD2|NA
CASSIYGGTSGNPDTQYF
TGTGCCAGTAGTATTTATGGGGGGACTAGCGGGAACCCAGATACGCAGTATTTT
>TRBV5-5|TRBJ2-1|NA|NA
CASSLSRDKAQFF
TGTGCCAGCAGCTTATCTCGGGACAAGGCACAGTTCTTC
>TRBV28|TRBJ2-7|NA|once
CASSLMTTEQYF
TGTGCCAGCAGTTTAATGACTACCGAGCAGTACTTC
>TRBV6-5|TRBJ2-4|NA|once
CASSGTRKNIQYF
TGTGCCAGCAGTGGAACACGGAAAAACATTCAGTACTTC
>TRBV30|TRBJ1-2|NA|NA
CAWSVWGEGPNYGYTF
TGTGCCTGGAGTGTGTGGGGCGAGGGCCCTAACTATGGCTACACCTTC
>TRBV14|TRBJ2-1|NA|once
CASSQDQGREFF
TGTGCCAGCAGCCAAGATCAGGGGAGGGAGTTCTTC
>TRBV4-3|TRBJ2-4|NA|NA
CASSLDGDLAKNIQYF
TGCGCCAGCAGCTTGGATGGAGACTTAGCCAAAAACATTCAGTACTTC
>TRBV27|TRBJ2-7|NA|NA
CASGTPYEQYF
TGTGCCAGCGGTACTCCCTACGAGCAGTACTTC
>TRBV6-5|TRBJ1-4|NA|NA
CASSADRLSNEKLFF
TGTGCCAGCAGTGCCGACAGGCTATCGAATGAAAAACTGTTTTTT
>TRBV19|TRBJ2-5|TRBD2|NA
CATSGRAETQYF
TGTGCGACTAGCGGGAGGGCAGAGACCCAGTACTTC
>TRBV5-1|TRBJ2-5|NA|NA
CASSSAARETQYF
TGCGCCAGCAGTTCCGCGGCCAGGGAGACCCAGTACTTC
>TRBV10-1|TRBJ1-6|NA|NA
CASSEQYNSPLHF
TGCGCCAGCAGTGAACAGTATAATTCACCCCTCCACTTT
>TRBV2|TRBJ1-5|NA|NA
CASKTRDYPAGPQHF
TGTGCCAGCAAAACCCGGGACTATCCAGCGGGGCCCCAGCATTTT
>TRBV5-6|TRBJ1-1|NA|NA
CASGRQTVGRTEAFF
TGTGCCAGCGGGAGACAGACTGTAGGGAGGACTGAAGCTTTCTTT
>TRBV5-1|TRBJ1-4|TRBD1|NA
CASSIQGGTNEKLFF
TGCGCCAGCAGCATACAGGGGGGGACTAATGAAAAACTGTTTTTT
>TRBV2|TRBJ1-1|TRBD1|NA
CAIRGTDINEVFF
TGTGCCATCCGCGGGACAGATATTAATGAAGTTTTCTTT